What follows are 9 T cell receptor beta chains derived from one specimen sequenced in a study of T-cell reconstitution after alpha-beta-depleted transplantation in children. It was with unique molecular identifiers that the TCRbeta library was prepared. TCRdb processed the PCR reads anew with MiXCR; each CDR3 protein has one entry. The sample includes roughly 670,000 distinct CDR3 sequences, around 14% of them seen just once. This sample comprised PBMCs, obtained before TCRalphabeta/CD19-depleted stem cell transplant. Receptors were obtained from a girl aged 2-10 years with congenital amegakaryocytic thrombocytopenia, due to receive a stem cell transplant.

The chain joins TRBV7-2 to TRBJ2-5; no definite D call. The CDR3 length is 15 residues. Per the germline V gene, CDR1 is SGHTA and CDR2 is FQGNSA. The V end lost 7 bases, the J end lost 2 bases, and 17 bases lay between the germline ends. The CDR3 coding sequence is TGTGCCAGCATCCTTTCCTGGTGGTCTCAAGAGACCCAGTACTTC. It codes for CASILSWWSQETQYF. Full variable domain (outside the CDR3, taken from reference TRBV7-2 and TRBJ2-5): GAGVSQSPSNKVTEKGKDVELRCDPISGHTALYWYRQSLGQGLEFLIYFQGNSAPDKSGLPSDRFSAERTGGSVSTLTIQRTQQEDSAVYLCASILSWWSQETQYFGPGTRLLVL.

This clonotype was found many times. The gene calls are TRBV29-1 and TRBJ2-1; 8 bases fit TRBD2. Trimming cost V 0 bases and J 5 bases; bases outside gene matches: 6. The CDR3 has 15 residues. CDR1 is SQVTM, CDR2 ANQGSEA, per germline. This CDR3 reads CSVEDIILADNEQFF. The CDR3 DNA is TGCAGCGTTGAAGATATTATACTAGCGGACAATGAGCAGTTCTTC.

This clonotype was seen a few times. V is TRBV7-9 and J is TRBJ2-7; D not certain. The CDR3 sequence is 14 residues long. Germline assignment: CDR1 SEHNR and CDR2 FQNEAQ (reference sequence). V lost 3 bases and J 6 bases, leaving 15 bases between the germline ends. This CDR3 is CASSFSDTPREQYF. CDR3 sequence (DNA): TGTGCCAGCAGCTTCTCTGACACACCCCGCGAGCAGTACTTC.

J is TRBJ1-4 and V is TRBV29-1; 9 positions agree with TRBD1. CDR1 and CDR2 (germline): SQVTM, ANQGSEA. V dropped 6 bases and J dropped 5; count of bases not matched to a gene: 7. There are 14 residues in the CDR3. The chain's CDR3 is CSVRDGTGNEKLFF. The CDR3 DNA sequence: TGCAGCGTCCGGGACGGGACAGGGAATGAAAAACTGTTTTTT.

In its sample, this clonotype was seen many times. The chain joins TRBV5-1 to TRBJ2-5; no clear D gene. This CDR3 is built from 14 residues. The germline CDR1 and CDR2 sequences are SGHRS and YFSETQ. Trimming pared 2 bases from V and 1 base from J, leaving 9 bases between. Here the CDR3 reads CASSLIGVQETQYF. DNA for the CDR3: TGCGCCAGCAGCTTAATAGGAGTCCAAGAGACCCAGTACTTC.

This clonotype was counted many times. V gene TRBV20-1 combines with J gene TRBJ2-5; D is ambiguous. Germline V gene data show CDR1 as DFQATT and CDR2 as SNEGSKA (reference sequence). The V gene lost 6 bases and the J gene lost 5 bases, with 19 bases spanning the gap. The CDR3 totals 14 residues. CDR3 in DNA: TGCAGTGCGCTAGATTGGTCTACCGGGGAGACCCAGTACTTC. Encoded protein: CSALDWSTGETQYF.

This clonotype appeared many times. V is TRBV20-1 and J is TRBJ2-1; D is undetermined. V shed 5 bases and J shed 1 base, with 18 bases lying between them. The germline gives CDR1 DFQATT, CDR2 SNEGSKA (reference sequence). The CDR3 totals 16 residues. The CDR3: CSAPRRESVSYNEQFF. The CDR3, as DNA: TGCAGTGCTCCGAGGAGAGAATCGGTTTCCTACAATGAGCAGTTCTTC.

This clonotype has ten or more counts. One junction end does not reproduce the germline sequence, and a read error may be involved. V gene TRBV5-1 combines with J gene TRBJ2-5; D gene unclear. The CDR3 runs to 13 residues. From germline, CDR1 is SGHRS and CDR2 YFSETQ. The CDR3 DNA is TGTGCCAGCAGTTTACCGTCCCAAGAGACCCAGTACTTC. Amino acids: CASSLPSQETQYF.

This clonotype was observed at least ten times. V gene TRBV29-1 combines with J gene TRBJ2-1; the match to TRBD1 covers 7 bases. V dropped 6 bases and J dropped 8; count of bases not matched to a gene: 10. The CDR3 extends over 13 amino acids. In germline, CDR1 is SQVTM, CDR2 ANQGSEA. This chain's CDR3 is CSVSGQVLDEQFF. CDR3 bases: TGCAGCGTGAGCGGACAGGTTTTGGATGAGCAGTTCTTC.